The present T cell receptor beta chain was sequenced within a study of CD8 T cells in ankylosing spondylitis. Study results and limitations: Clones linked with disease were CD8+ and fairly uncommon in the peripheral blood.

For TCR beta, libraries came from quantitative 5'-RACE with molecular barcodes. TCRdb re-analysed the 5' RACE reads in MiXCR, keeping a single row per CDR3 protein. This repertoire shows 20,000 to 30,000 distinct CDR3 sequences, 10% to 15% found once; its top ten account for around 37%. Many counts were recorded for this clonotype. Antigen specificity is unknown. CDR3 length: 12 residues. The V end lost 3 bases, the J end lost 11 bases, and 11 bases lay between the germline ends. Sample: blood. The sequence derives from a male donor with ankylosing spondylitis or in good health (not recorded which). This chain connects TRBV12-3 or TRBV12-4 to TRBJ1-5; weak D call: TRBD1 (5 bases). CDR3 nucleotides: TGTGCCAGCAGTTTGGGGGGAAGGACCCAGCATTTT. It codes for CASSLGGRTQHF.